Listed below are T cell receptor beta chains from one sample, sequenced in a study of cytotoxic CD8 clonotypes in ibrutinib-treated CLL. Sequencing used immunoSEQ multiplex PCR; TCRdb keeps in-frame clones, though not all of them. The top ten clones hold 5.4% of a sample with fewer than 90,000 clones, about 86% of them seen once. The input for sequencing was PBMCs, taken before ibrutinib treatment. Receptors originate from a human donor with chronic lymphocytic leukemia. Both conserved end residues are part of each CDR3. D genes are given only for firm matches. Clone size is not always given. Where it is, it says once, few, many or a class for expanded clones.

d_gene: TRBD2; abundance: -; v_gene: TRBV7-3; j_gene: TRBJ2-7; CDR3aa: CASSPGTSGRALGEQYF; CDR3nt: TGTGCCAGCAGCCCCGGGACTAGCGGGAGGGCCCTTGGGGAGCAGTACTTC
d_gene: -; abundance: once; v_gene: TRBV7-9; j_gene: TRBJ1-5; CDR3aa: CASSTAVGNQPQHF; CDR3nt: TGTGCCAGCAGCACCGCGGTTGGCAATCAGCCCCAGCATTTT
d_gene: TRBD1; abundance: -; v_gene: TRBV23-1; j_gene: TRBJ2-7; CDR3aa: CASSHLPSRDRGTPYEQYF; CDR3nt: TGCGCCAGCAGTCACCTCCCCAGCCGGGACAGGGGCACCCCCTACGAGCAGTACTTC
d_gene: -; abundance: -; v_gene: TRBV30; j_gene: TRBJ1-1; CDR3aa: CAWSVRGGNTEAFF; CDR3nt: TGTGCCTGGAGTGTACGAGGGGGGAACACTGAAGCTTTCTTT
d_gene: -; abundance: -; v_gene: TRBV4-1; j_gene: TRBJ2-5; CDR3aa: CASSTQDRLRETQYF; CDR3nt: TGCGCCAGCAGCACCCAAGACAGGTTGAGGGAGACCCAGTACTTC
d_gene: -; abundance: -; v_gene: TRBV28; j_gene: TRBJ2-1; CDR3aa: CASSFFYNEQFF; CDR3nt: TGTGCCAGCAGTTTCTTCTACAATGAGCAGTTCTTC
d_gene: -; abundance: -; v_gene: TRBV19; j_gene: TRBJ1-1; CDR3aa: CASSPLTGEAFF; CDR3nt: TGTGCCAGTAGTCCCCTGACCGGTGAAGCTTTCTTT
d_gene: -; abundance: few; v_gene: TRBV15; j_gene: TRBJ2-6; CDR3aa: CATSRARVLAVPGANVLTF; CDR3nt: TGTGCCACCAGCAGAGCCCGGGTGTTGGCCGTCCCTGGGGCCAACGTCCTGACTTTC
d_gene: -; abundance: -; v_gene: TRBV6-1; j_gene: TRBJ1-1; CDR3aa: CASSVVGQANTEAFF; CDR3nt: TGTGCCAGCAGTGTTGTAGGTCAGGCGAACACTGAAGCTTTCTTT
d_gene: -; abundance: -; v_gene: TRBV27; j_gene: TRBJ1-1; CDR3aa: CASSFGMGTEAFF; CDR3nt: TGTGCCAGCAGTTTTGGGATGGGGACTGAAGCTTTCTTT
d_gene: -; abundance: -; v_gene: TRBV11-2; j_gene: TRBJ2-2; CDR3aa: CASSLFSPTPNTGELFF; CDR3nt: TGTGCCAGCAGCTTATTTTCCCCGACGCCTAACACCGGGGAGCTGTTTTTT
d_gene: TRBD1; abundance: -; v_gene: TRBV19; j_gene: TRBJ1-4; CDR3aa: CASSIPSDRSNEKLFF; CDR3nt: TGTGCCAGTAGTATTCCCTCGGACAGGTCTAATGAAAAACTGTTTTTT
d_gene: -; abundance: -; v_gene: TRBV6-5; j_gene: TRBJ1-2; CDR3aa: CASSYSWDSNYGYTF; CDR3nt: TGTGCCAGCAGTTACTCCTGGGATTCGAACTATGGCTACACCTTC
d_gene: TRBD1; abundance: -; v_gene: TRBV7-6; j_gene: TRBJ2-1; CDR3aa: CASSLRRTGGYNEQFF; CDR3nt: TGTGCCAGCAGCTTAAGAAGGACAGGGGGATACAATGAGCAGTTCTTC
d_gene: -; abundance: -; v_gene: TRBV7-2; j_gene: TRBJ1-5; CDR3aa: CASSPDVYSNQPQHF; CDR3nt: TGTGCCAGCAGCCCGGACGTTTATAGCAATCAGCCCCAGCATTTT
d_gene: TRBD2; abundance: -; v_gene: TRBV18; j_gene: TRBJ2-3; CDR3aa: CASSPGASGSTDTQYF; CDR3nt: TGTGCCAGCTCACCGGGAGCTAGCGGTAGCACAGATACGCAGTATTTT
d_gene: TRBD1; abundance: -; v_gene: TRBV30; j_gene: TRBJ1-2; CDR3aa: CAWSGQGDYGYTF; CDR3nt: TGTGCCTGGAGCGGACAGGGGGACTATGGCTACACCTTC
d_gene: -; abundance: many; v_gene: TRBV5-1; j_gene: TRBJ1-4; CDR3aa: CASTLGGAREKLFF; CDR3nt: TGCGCCAGCACCCTCGGCGGGGCAAGGGAAAAACTGTTTTTT
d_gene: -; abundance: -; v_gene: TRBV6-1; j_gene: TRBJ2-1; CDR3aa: CASSERANEQFF; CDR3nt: TGTGCCAGCAGTGAAAGGGCGAATGAGCAGTTCTTC
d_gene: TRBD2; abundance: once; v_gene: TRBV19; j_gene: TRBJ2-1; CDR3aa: CASSSLASGLDEQFF; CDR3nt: TGTGCCAGTAGTAGTCTTGCTAGCGGCTTAGACGAGCAGTTCTTC
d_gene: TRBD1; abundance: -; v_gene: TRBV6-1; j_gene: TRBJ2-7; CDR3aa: CASSPAGTGNEQYF; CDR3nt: TGTGCCAGCAGTCCTGCGGGGACAGGGAACGAGCAGTACTTC
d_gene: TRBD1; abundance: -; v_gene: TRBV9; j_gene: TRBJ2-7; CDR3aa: CASSSKPILGTERNYEQYF; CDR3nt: TGTGCCAGCAGCTCCAAACCCATCCTAGGGACAGAGAGAAACTACGAGCAGTACTTC
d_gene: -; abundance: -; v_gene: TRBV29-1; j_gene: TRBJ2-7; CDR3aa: CSVAGEGRLLYEQYF; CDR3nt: TGCAGCGTTGCTGGTGAAGGGAGATTACTTTACGAGCAGTACTTC
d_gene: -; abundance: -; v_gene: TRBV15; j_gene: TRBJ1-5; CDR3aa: CATPFSRRYSYSNQPQHF; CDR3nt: TGCGCCACCCCTTTTTCCCGACGGTACAGCTATAGCAATCAGCCCCAGCATTTT
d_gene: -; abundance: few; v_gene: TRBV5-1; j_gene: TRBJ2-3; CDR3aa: CASSLVLTSTDTQYF; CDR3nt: TGCGCCAGCAGCTTGGTTTTAACCAGCACAGATACGCAGTATTTT
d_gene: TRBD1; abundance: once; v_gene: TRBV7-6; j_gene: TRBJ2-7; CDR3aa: CASSSGRGQEQYF; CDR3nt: TGTGCCAGCAGCTCTGGTCGGGGACAGGAGCAGTACTTC
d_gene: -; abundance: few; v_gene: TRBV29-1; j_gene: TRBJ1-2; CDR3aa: CSVWRKNYGYTF; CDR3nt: TGCAGCGTTTGGAGGAAGAACTATGGCTACACCTTC
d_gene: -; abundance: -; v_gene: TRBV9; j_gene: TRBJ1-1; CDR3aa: CASSVATEAFF; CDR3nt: TGTGCCAGCAGCGTAGCCACTGAAGCTTTCTTT
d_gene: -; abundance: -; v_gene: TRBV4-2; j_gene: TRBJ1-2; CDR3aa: CASSQEGQFLRGYTF; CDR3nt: TGTGCCAGCAGCCAAGAGGGCCAGTTCCTGAGGGGCTACACCTTC
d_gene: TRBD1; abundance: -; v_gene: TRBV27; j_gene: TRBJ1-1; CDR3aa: CASSPGQGAPYYTEAFF; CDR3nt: TGTGCCAGCAGTCCGGGACAGGGGGCGCCTTATTACACTGAAGCTTTCTTT
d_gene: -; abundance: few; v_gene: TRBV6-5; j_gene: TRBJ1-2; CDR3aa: CASSPGLTGVSTF; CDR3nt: TGTGCCAGCAGTCCTGGTTTAACAGGCGTTTCCACCTTC
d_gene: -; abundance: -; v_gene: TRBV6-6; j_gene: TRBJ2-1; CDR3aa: CASTITGIGGFDEQFF; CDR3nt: TGTGCCAGCACCATAACCGGGATCGGGGGATTTGATGAGCAGTTCTTC
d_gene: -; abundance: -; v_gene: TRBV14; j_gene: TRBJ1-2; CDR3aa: CASSPKPDINYGYTF; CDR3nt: TGTGCCAGCAGCCCCAAACCGGACATTAACTATGGCTACACCTTC
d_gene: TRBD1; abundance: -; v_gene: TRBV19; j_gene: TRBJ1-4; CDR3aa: CASRDRENEKLFF; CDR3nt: TGTGCCAGTAGGGACAGGGAAAATGAAAAACTGTTTTTT
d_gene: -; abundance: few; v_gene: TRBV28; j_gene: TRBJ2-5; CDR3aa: CASSWGGETQYF; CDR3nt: TGTGCCAGCAGTTGGGGCGGAGAGACCCAGTACTTC
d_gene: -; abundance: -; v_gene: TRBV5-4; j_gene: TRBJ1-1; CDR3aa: CASSLDFTNTEAFF; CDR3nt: TGTGCCAGCAGCTTGGACTTCACGAACACTGAAGCTTTCTTT
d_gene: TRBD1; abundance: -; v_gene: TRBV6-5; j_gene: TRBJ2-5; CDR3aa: CASREQGYQETQYF; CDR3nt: TGTGCCAGCAGGGAACAGGGGTACCAAGAGACCCAGTACTTC
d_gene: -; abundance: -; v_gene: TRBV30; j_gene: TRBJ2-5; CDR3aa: CAWSRQVQETQYF; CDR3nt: TGTGCCTGGAGTCGACAGGTCCAAGAGACCCAGTACTTC
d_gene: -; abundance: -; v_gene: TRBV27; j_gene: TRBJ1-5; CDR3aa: CASSWQGRNQPQHF; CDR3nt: TGTGCCAGCAGCTGGCAGGGTCGCAATCAGCCCCAGCATTTT
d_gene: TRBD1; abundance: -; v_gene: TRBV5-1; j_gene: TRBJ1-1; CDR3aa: CASSIVRGQGTEAFF; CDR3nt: TGCGCCAGCAGCATCGTCCGGGGACAGGGCACTGAAGCTTTCTTT
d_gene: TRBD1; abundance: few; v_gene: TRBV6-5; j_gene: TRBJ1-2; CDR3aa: CASSRNRGYGYTF; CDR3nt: TGTGCCAGCAGTAGGAACAGGGGATATGGCTACACCTTC
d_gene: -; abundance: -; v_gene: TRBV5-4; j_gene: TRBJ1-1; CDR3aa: CASRTGGNTEAFF; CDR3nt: TGTGCCAGCAGAACGGGGGGAAACACTGAAGCTTTCTTT
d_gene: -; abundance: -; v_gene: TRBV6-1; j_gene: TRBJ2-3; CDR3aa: CASSEIRGDTQYF; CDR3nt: TGTGCCAGCAGTGAAATTCGGGGAGATACGCAGTATTTT
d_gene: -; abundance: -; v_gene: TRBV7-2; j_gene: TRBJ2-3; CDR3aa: CASSLAGRTDTQYF; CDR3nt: TGTGCCAGCAGCTTAGCGGGACGCACAGATACGCAGTATTTT